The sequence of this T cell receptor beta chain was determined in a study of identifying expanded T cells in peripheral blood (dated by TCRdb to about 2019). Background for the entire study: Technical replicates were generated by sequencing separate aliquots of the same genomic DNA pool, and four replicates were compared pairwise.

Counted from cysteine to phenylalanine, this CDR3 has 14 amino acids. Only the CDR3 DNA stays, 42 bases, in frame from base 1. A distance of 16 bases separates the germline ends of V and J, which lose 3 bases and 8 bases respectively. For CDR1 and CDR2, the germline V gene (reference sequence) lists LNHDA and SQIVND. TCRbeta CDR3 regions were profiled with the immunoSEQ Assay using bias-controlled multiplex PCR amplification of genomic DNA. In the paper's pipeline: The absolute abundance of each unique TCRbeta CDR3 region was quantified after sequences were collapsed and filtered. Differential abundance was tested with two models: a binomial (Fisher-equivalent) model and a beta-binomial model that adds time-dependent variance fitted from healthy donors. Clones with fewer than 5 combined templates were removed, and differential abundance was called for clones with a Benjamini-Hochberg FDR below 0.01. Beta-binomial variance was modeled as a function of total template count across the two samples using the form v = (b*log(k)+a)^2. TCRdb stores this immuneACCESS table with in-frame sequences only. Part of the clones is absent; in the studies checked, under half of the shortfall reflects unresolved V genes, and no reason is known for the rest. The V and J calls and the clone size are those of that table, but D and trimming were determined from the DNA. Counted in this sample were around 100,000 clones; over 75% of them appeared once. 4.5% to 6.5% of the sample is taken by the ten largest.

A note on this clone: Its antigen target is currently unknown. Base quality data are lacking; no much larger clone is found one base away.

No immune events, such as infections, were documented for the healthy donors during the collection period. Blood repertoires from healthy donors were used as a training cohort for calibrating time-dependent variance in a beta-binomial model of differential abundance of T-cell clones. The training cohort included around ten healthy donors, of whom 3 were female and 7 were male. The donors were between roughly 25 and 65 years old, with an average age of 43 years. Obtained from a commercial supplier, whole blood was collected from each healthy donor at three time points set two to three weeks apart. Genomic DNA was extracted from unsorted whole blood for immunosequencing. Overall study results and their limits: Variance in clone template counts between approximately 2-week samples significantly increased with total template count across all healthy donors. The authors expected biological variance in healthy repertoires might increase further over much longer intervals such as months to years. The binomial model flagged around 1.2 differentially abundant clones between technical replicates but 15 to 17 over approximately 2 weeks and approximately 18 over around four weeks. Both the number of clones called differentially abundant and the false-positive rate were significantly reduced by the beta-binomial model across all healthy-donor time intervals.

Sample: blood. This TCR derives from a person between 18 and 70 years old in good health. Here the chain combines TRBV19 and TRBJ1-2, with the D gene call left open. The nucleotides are TGTGCCAGTAGTATTCCTAAACTTGCGGGCGGCTACACCTTC. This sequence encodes CASSIPKLAGGYTF.